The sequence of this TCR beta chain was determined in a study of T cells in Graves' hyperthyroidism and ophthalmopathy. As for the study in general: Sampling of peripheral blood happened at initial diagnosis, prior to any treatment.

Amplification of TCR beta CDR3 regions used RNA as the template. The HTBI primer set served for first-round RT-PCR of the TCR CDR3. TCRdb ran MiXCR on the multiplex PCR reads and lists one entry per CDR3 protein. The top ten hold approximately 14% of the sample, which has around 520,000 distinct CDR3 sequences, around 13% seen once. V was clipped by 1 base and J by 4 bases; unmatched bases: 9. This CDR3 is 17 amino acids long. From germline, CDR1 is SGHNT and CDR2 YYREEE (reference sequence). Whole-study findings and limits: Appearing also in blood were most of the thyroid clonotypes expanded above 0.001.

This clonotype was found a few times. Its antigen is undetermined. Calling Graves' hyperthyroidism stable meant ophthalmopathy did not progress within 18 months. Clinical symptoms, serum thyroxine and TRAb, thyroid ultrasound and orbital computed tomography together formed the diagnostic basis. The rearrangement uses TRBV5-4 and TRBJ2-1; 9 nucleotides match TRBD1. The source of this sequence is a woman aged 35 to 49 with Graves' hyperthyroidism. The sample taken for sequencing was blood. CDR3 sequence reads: CASSLYPSGQGYNEQFF. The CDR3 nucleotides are TGTGCCAGCAGCTTGTACCCTTCGGGACAGGGATACAATGAGCAGTTCTTC.